The 27 T cell receptor beta chains in this list originate from one sample, sequenced in a study of OX40 agonist ivuxolimab in advanced cancers. Profiled with immunoSEQ multiplex PCR; TCRdb holds only in-frame clones, not every one. This sample has about 13,000 clones; approximately 80% occur once, and the top ten carry less than 25%. The specimen comprised CD4+ or CD8+ T cells sorted from blood, sampled in a trial of the OX40 agonist ivuxolimab. The receptors were gathered from an adult with an advanced solid tumor such as melanoma, head and neck, liver or kidney cancer.

The chain recombines TRBV6-5 with TRBJ2-7; D uncertain. CDR1 MNHEY and CDR2 SVGAGI come from the germline V gene. The length of the CDR3 is 14 residues. V lost 0 bases and J lost 1, with 7 bases in between. CDR3 loop: CASSYSGQSYEQYF. CDR3 DNA: TGTGCCAGCAGTTACTCCGGGCAGTCCTACGAGCAGTACTTC.

V is TRBV6-5 and J is TRBJ1-4; D uncertain. CDR3 length equals 13 residues. The V end lost 6 bases, the J end lost 8 bases, and 13 bases lay between the germline ends. Germline CDR1 and CDR2: MNHEY and SVGAGI. The CDR3 protein is CASRAGWLEKLFF. The CDR3 nucleotides read TGTGCCAGCAGGGCGGGATGGTTGGAAAAACTGTTTTTT.

This clone has just a few counts. The chain uses TRBV5-8 and TRBJ1-1; D unresolved. The V and J ends lost 0 bases and 10 bases respectively, with 10 bases between them. The CDR3 consists of 12 residues. Germline lookup yields CDR1 SGHTS and CDR2 YDEGEE. DNA of the CDR3: TGTGCCAGCAGCTTGGCGGGGATGGGAGCTTTCTTT. This sequence encodes CASSLAGMGAFF.

This clone has just one count. The CDR3 DNA reads as TGTGCCAGCAGCGAAAGACGTGACAGGGGAACGGATGGCTACACCTTC. It encodes CASSERRDRGTDGYTF. The V and J genes are TRBV9 and TRBJ1-2; 8 bases are shared with TRBD1. Germline values: CDR1 SGDLS, CDR2 YYNGEE. The CDR3 extends over 16 amino acids. V trimming: 3 bases; J trimming: 6 bases; junction bases outside the gene matches: 13. Complete variable domain (other parts from reference TRBV9 and TRBJ1-2): DSGVTQTPKHLITATGQRVTLRCSPRSGDLSVYWYQQSLDQGLQFLIQYYNGEERAKGNILERFSAQQFPDLHSELNLSSLELGDSALYFCASSERRDRGTDGYTFGSGTRLTVV.

The sample holds one count of this clone. This chain connects TRBV28 to TRBJ1-5; 11 bases map to TRBD1. This CDR3 is 16 amino acids long. Germline-derived CDR1 and CDR2 are MDHEN and SYDVKM. V was clipped by 5 bases and J by 4 bases; unmatched bases: 7. The CDR3 protein is CASSPPGQGVNQPQHF. Here the CDR3 DNA reads TGTGCCAGCAGTCCCCCGGGACAGGGGGTGAATCAGCCCCAGCATTTT.

The chain has TRBV14 and TRBJ2-3; D gene unclear. From germline, CDR1 is SGHDN and CDR2 FVKESK. The V end was cut by 0 bases, the J end by 4 bases, with 8 bases between. The CDR3 is made up of 14 amino acids. CDR3 amino acids: CASSQDTRADTQYF. In nucleotides, the CDR3 is TGTGCCAGCAGCCAAGACACCCGAGCAGATACGCAGTATTTT.

This sequence joins TRBV6-1 and TRBJ1-4; weak D call: TRBD1 (5 bases). V lost 4 bases to trimming and J lost 2 bases, with 20 bases between them. Per germline, CDR1 MNHNS and CDR2 SASEGT. This CDR3 contains 18 residues. The CDR3 region has the DNA TGTGCCAGCAGTGTCCTTTGGGGAGCAGGGATCACTAATGAAAAACTGTTTTTT. This gives the protein CASSVLWGAGITNEKLFF.

The chain is built from TRBV30 and TRBJ1-6, with D possibly being TRBD1 (6 bases). The CDR3 spans 13 residues. V gave up 7 bases and J gave up 8 bases, with 15 bases separating them. The germline CDR1 and CDR2 sequences are GTSNPN and SVGIG (reference sequence). DNA of the CDR3: TGTGCCTCCTGGTCGGCAGGGGATTCACCCCTCCACTTT. It encodes CASWSAGDSPLHF.

The chain combines TRBV29-1 with TRBJ2-3; TRBD2 matches 10 bases. From germline, CDR1 is SQVTM and CDR2 ANQGSEA. V was clipped by 0 bases and J by 0 bases; unmatched bases: 12. This CDR3 contains 19 residues. CDR3 nucleotide sequence: TGCAGCGTTGAAGATCTGAAACTAGCGGGGCCCCTTAGCACAGATACGCAGTATTTT. This encodes CSVEDLKLAGPLSTDTQYF.

This sequence joins TRBV19 and TRBJ1-1; D perhaps matches TRBD1 (5 bases). This CDR3 region has 15 residues. The germline V gene encodes CDR1 LNHDA and CDR2 SQIVND (reference sequence). Trimming removed 3 bases from V and 0 bases from J, with 11 bases in between. CDR3 in DNA: TGTGCCAGTAGTATCCGACAGTTCATGAACACTGAAGCTTTCTTT. Protein sequence: CASSIRQFMNTEAFF.

J is TRBJ2-3 and V is TRBV7-6, with D uncertain. The CDR3 runs 15 residues. V was cut by 1 base and J by 6 bases, with 14 bases left in between. Germline V CDR1 and CDR2: SGHVS, FNYEAQ. DNA for the CDR3: TGTGCCAGCAGCTTAGAGTCGGACCGCCGGGATACGCAGTATTTT. Encoded protein: CASSLESDRRDTQYF.

The V and J genes are TRBV9 and TRBJ2-3; 7 positions agree with TRBD1. CDR1 and CDR2 from the germline V gene are SGDLS and YYNGEE. The CDR3 has 17 amino acids. V shed 0 bases, J shed 0 bases, and the junction held 7 bases outside the gene matches. CDR3 sequence (DNA): TGTGCCAGCAGCGTAGGAGGAGGACAGGCTAGCACAGATACGCAGTATTTT. As protein: CASSVGGGQASTDTQYF.

Notes on this clone: Distinct nucleotide sequences in the sample also encode this CDR3. The chain uses TRBV27 and TRBJ2-5; D remains unclear. Per the germline V gene, CDR1 is MNHEY and CDR2 is SMNVEV (reference sequence). V lost 3 bases, J lost 4 bases, and 3 bases lay in between. The CDR3 totals 11 residues. DNA for the CDR3: TGTGCCAGCAGTTTGGGAGAGACCCAGTACTTC. It codes for CASSLGETQYF.

The CDR3 region has the DNA TGTGCCAGCAGCTTAGCAGGACTAGCGGGATCTGGTCCCGAGCAGTACTTC. Residues: CASSLAGLAGSGPEQYF. V and J are TRBV7-8 and TRBJ2-7, with 12 bases that match TRBD2. The germline V gene has CDR1 SGHVS and CDR2 FQNEAQ. This CDR3 spans 17 amino acids. Germline trimming cut 0 bases from V and 6 bases from J; bases unmatched to any gene: 9.

The chain has TRBV28 and TRBJ2-1; TRBD2 matches 8 bases. V lost 6 bases to trimming and J lost 2 bases; unmatched junction nucleotides: 6. The CDR3 length is 15 residues. The germline V gene encodes CDR1 MDHEN and CDR2 SYDVKM. CDR3 region: CASRSLAEAYNEQFF. CDR3 DNA sequence: TGTGCCAGCAGATCACTAGCGGAGGCCTACAATGAGCAGTTCTTC.

The chain is built from TRBV29-1 and TRBJ2-1; 11 nucleotides line up with TRBD2. The CDR3 has 15 amino acids. CDR1 is SQVTM and CDR2 is ANQGSEA in the germline V gene. V was pared by 4 bases and J by 4 bases, with 6 bases of the junction left unmatched. The chain's CDR3 is CSVGRLAGTYNEQFF. CDR3 DNA: TGCAGCGTTGGCCGACTAGCGGGGACGTACAATGAGCAGTTCTTC.

The rearrangement links TRBV13 to TRBJ2-1, with 8 bases aligning to TRBD2. Germline assignment: CDR1 PRHDT and CDR2 FYEKMQ (reference sequence). The CDR3 extends over 15 amino acids. J gave up 6 bases and V 5 bases, and 9 bases lay outside the gene matches. This CDR3 is CASSPPTGGLNEQFF. In DNA form, the CDR3 reads TGTGCCAGCAGCCCCCCAACGGGAGGGCTCAATGAGCAGTTCTTC.

The chain uses TRBV27 and TRBJ2-3; tentatively, D is TRBD1 or TRBD2 (6 bases each). CDR3 length: 13 residues. Trimming stripped 8 bases from V and 7 bases from J, with 16 bases between. Germline V CDR1 and CDR2: MNHEY, SMNVEV (reference sequence). In nucleotides, the CDR3 is TGTGCCAGCCGGGACCAGGGGAGGTATACGCAGTATTTT. Encoded protein: CASRDQGRYTQYF.

The chain recombines TRBV7-9 with TRBJ2-2, with D unresolved. Trimming removed 1 base from V and 0 bases from J, with 3 bases in between. CDR3 length equals 14 residues. Germline assignment: CDR1 SEHNR and CDR2 FQNEAQ (reference sequence). The CDR3 loop is CASSLVANTGELFF. DNA for the CDR3: TGTGCCAGCAGCTTAGTAGCGAACACCGGGGAGCTGTTTTTT.

As to this clone: The same CDR3 is also encoded by other DNA sequences in this sample. V is TRBV27 and J is TRBJ2-4; D ambiguous. Germline V gene data show CDR1 as MNHEY and CDR2 as SMNVEV (reference sequence). The CDR3 totals 15 residues. Trimming took off 6 bases at V and 1 base at J, with 13 bases between the two ends. The CDR3 DNA follows: TGTGCCAGCAGCAGCTGGGGTCTGGCCAAAAACATTCAGTACTTC. It translates to CASSSWGLAKNIQYF.

The rearrangement uses TRBV7-9 and TRBJ1-5; the match to TRBD1 covers 8 bases. This CDR3 spans 15 amino acids. CDR1 and CDR2 from the germline V gene are SEHNR and FQNEAQ (reference sequence). The V gene end was trimmed by 2 bases and the J gene end by 1 base; junction bases not matched to a gene: 1. CDR3: CASSLSGGSNQPQHF. The CDR3 DNA follows: TGTGCCAGCAGCTTATCAGGGGGCAGCAATCAGCCCCAGCATTTT. Using reference TRBV7-9 and TRBJ1-5 for the parts outside the CDR3, the full variable domain is DTGVSQNPRHKITKRGQNVTFRCDPISEHNRLYWYRQTLGQGPEFLTYFQNEAQLEKSRLLSDRFSAERPKGSFSTLEIQRTEQGDSAMYLCASSLSGGSNQPQHFGDGTRLSIL.

The chain combines TRBV18 with TRBJ2-6; 8 bases agree with TRBD1. Trimming took 6 bases from V and 2 from J; bases not matched to a gene: 9. Germline V gene sequence: CDR1 KGHSH, CDR2 LQKENI. This CDR3 region has 17 residues. CDR3 nucleotides: TGTGCCAGCTCCGCCGGGACAGGACACACTGGGGCCAACGTCCTGACTTTC. It codes for CASSAGTGHTGANVLTF.

This clone was found once. V usage is TRBV7-8 and J usage is TRBJ1-2, with D uncertain. This CDR3 spans 16 amino acids. V was cut by 2 bases and J by 4 bases, with 17 bases left in between. Germline-derived CDR1 and CDR2 are SGHVS and FQNEAQ. The CDR3 loop is CASSLSPATRIYGYTF. Written as DNA, the CDR3 is TGTGCCAGCAGCTTATCCCCTGCCACGCGTATCTATGGCTACACCTTC.

The J gene is TRBJ1-2, the V gene TRBV29-1; 7 bases match TRBD1. Per germline, CDR1 SQVTM and CDR2 ANQGSEA. J gave up 3 bases and V 2 bases, and 6 bases lay outside the gene matches. The CDR3 spans 14 residues. This CDR3 is CSVEPQGTYYGYTF. CDR3 DNA sequence: TGCAGCGTTGAACCACAGGGGACCTACTATGGCTACACCTTC.

The rearrangement links TRBV7-3 to TRBJ2-6, with unresolved D. Germline V gene lookup returns CDR1 SGHTA and CDR2 FQGTGA. V was pared by 8 bases and J by 0 bases, with 5 bases between. The CDR3 runs to 13 residues. The CDR3 region has the DNA TGTGCCAGCGGTCTCTCTGGGGCCAACGTCCTGACTTTC. This codes for CASGLSGANVLTF. The complete variable domain, with remaining parts taken from reference TRBV7-3 and TRBJ2-6, reads GAGVSQTPSNKVTEKGKYVELRCDPISGHTALYWYRQSLGQGPEFLIYFQGTGAADDSGLPNDRFFAVRPEGSVSTLKIQRTERGDSAVYLCASGLSGANVLTFGAGSRLTVL.

The gene calls are TRBV7-2 and TRBJ2-1; D is unresolved. Germline assignment: CDR1 SGHTA and CDR2 FQGNSA. The CDR3 totals 12 residues. The V end lost 2 bases, the J end lost 5 bases, and 4 bases lay between the germline ends. The CDR3 DNA follows: TGTGCCAGCAGCTTACGGCACAATGAGCAGTTCTTC. This encodes CASSLRHNEQFF. Supplemented by reference TRBV7-2 and TRBJ2-1, the full variable domain reads GAGVSQSPSNKVTEKGKDVELRCDPISGHTALYWYRQSLGQGLEFLIYFQGNSAPDKSGLPSDRFSAERTGGSVSTLTIQRTQQEDSAVYLCASSLRHNEQFFGPGTRLTVL.

This clone was detected only a few times. The J gene is TRBJ2-3, the V gene TRBV11-2, with a weak D call TRBD1 (5 bases). The CDR3 spans 16 residues. The germline CDR1 and CDR2 sequences are SGHAT and FQNNGV. The V end was cut by 5 bases, the J end by 0 bases, with 15 bases between. The CDR3 coding sequence is TGTGCCAGCAGCCCCTGGGGCAGCGCAAGCACAGATACGCAGTATTTT. Protein: CASSPWGSASTDTQYF.